The sequence of this T cell receptor (beta chain) was determined in a study of T-cell memory formation after mild COVID-19. Study context: Largely, TCR clusters stayed within a single donor. Notes on the study in general: Pre-infection memory carried some responding clones, suggesting that cross-reactive memory joined. The study found balanced CD4/CD8 in clones contracting day 15 to 85 and a CD4+ lean in later expanders.

The TCR alpha and TCR beta cDNA libraries, bearing sample barcodes and UMIs, were generated by 5'RACE using constant-segment primers. MiXCR, run by TCRdb on the 5' RACE reads, gives a single entry per CDR3 protein. The data contain around 160,000 distinct CDR3 sequences, roughly 10% of them seen just once; the ten biggest clones take up roughly 3.8%. Only a few counts were recorded for this clonotype. Its matching antigen is unknown. The source material was PBMCs or a T cell subset sorted from them (not recorded which). This TCR derives from a young man who had mild COVID-19 (a few samples of this study predate the infection). Cell type and time point are not known.

CDR3 amino acids: CAISDSGGYEQYF. CDR3 bases: TGTGCCATCAGTGACTCAGGGGGCTACGAGCAGTACTTC. This chain connects TRBV10-3 to TRBJ2-7, with 7 nucleotides matching TRBD1. V gave up 3 bases and J gave up 3 bases; unmatched junction bases: 2. This CDR3 has 13 amino acids. Per germline, CDR1 ENHRY and CDR2 SYGVKD.